The 5 T cell receptor beta chains reported below all come from one sample, sequenced in a study of blood T cell repertoires in COVID-19. This table comes from immunoSEQ multiplex PCR, and its TCRdb copy is limited to in-frame clones, with some not included. The sample carries a few hundred thousand clones, approximately 85% recorded once. The sample was peripheral blood. The origin of the receptors is an elderly man with acute or convalescent COVID-19.

Comment on this clone: The same CDR3 is also encoded by other DNA sequences in this sample. The chain carries TRBV27 and TRBJ1-6; 9 bases agree with TRBD1. V was clipped by 3 bases and J by 7 bases; unmatched bases: 1. CDR3 length: 14 residues. Germline V lookup: CDR1 MNHEY, CDR2 SMNVEV (reference sequence). CDR3 DNA sequence: TGTGCCAGCAGTTTCGGACAGGGGAATTCACCCCTCCACTTT. It codes for CASSFGQGNSPLHF.

This clone was detected only once. This chain joins TRBV5-1 and TRBJ2-1, with 10 positions matching TRBD2. Germline assignment: CDR1 SGHRS and CDR2 YFSETQ. The ends lost 3 bases at V and 0 bases at J; junction bases unmatched: 3. The CDR3 has 16 residues. The CDR3 spells CASSSTSGYSYNEQFF. CDR3 sequence (DNA): TGCGCCAGCAGCTCGACTAGCGGGTACTCCTACAATGAGCAGTTCTTC.

This chain connects TRBV5-4 to TRBJ1-2; D unclear. The germline V gene has CDR1 SGHNT and CDR2 YYREEE (reference sequence). This CDR3 is built from 13 residues. The V end was cut by 0 bases, the J end by 2 bases, with 5 bases between. The CDR3 region has the DNA TGTGCCAGCAGCTTGGAACAGAACTATGGCTACACCTTC. Protein: CASSLEQNYGYTF. Looking up the rest from reference TRBV5-4 and TRBJ1-2 gives the full variable domain: ETGVTQSPTHLIKTRGQQVTLRCSSQSGHNTVSWYQQALGQGPQFIFQYYREEENGRGNFPPRFSGLQFPNYSSELNVNALELDDSALYLCASSLEQNYGYTFGSGTRLTVV.

The chain couples TRBV19 to TRBJ2-5; 8 nucleotides agree with TRBD2. J lost 5 bases, V lost 7 bases, and 9 bases had no gene match. Germline lookup yields CDR1 LNHDA and CDR2 SQIVND (reference sequence). The CDR3 has 14 amino acids. For the CDR3, the DNA is TGTGCCAGTACCACCGGGGGGGGGTCGGAGACCCAGTACTTC. Its protein is CASTTGGGSETQYF.

The J gene is TRBJ2-7, the V gene TRBV6-2 or TRBV6-3; 10 nucleotides line up with TRBD1. Germline loops: CDR1 MNHEY, CDR2 SVGEGT. The CDR3 has 15 amino acids. V was pared by 6 bases and J by 3 bases, with 8 bases of the junction left unmatched. The CDR3 protein is CASSMGQGRVYEQYF. The CDR3 nucleotides are TGTGCCAGCAGCATGGGACAGGGGAGGGTCTACGAGCAGTACTTC.